This TCR beta chain stems from a study of blood T cell repertoires in COVID-19. Study summary: Samples taken during acute and convalescent COVID-19 were collected in the United States, Italy and Spain. The analysed material was cDNA or gDNA that came from T cells, B-cell-depleted T cells, or PBMCs.

CDR1 and CDR2 from the germline V gene are WSHSY and SAAADI. The V and J ends lost 6 bases and 6 bases, in that order; junction bases with no gene match: 10. The CDR3 length is 14 residues. Authors' processing steps: Amplifying reference gene primers gave estimates of nucleated cell counts. Assay: immunoSEQ multiplex PCR; the TCRdb copy retains only in-frame clones and omits some. V and J calls and clone size are as listed in that table; D and trimming were resolved from the DNA. This sample has about 170,000 clones, with around 82% found just once. Only a few counts were recorded for this clone. This chain uses TRBV10-2 with TRBJ2-7; TRBD2 agrees at 8 bases. The source of this sequence is a woman in her thirties or forties with COVID-19, enrolled during active disease. The sequenced sample was peripheral blood. In nucleotides, the CDR3 is TGCGCCAGCAGCCCCCATCCGGGGGGGACCGAGCAGTACTTC. This codes for CASSPHPGGTEQYF.